This T cell receptor (beta chain) was documented in a study of blood T cells in healthy people across ages. PCR was performed a second time for roughly 7 to 12 cycles using a sample-barcoded 5' primer and a J-beta primer mix. TCRdb called the 5' RACE reads again in MiXCR, with one record for every CDR3 protein. The sample holds around 800,000 distinct CDR3 sequences; around 62% are singletons and the top ten take 25% to 35%. The specimen sequenced was blood. This clonotype was sampled from a man aged 25 to 40 in good health.

The CDR3 sequence is CASSVGLAGGPYNEQFF. The CDR3 region has the DNA TGTGCCAGCAGCGTAGGACTAGCGGGGGGGCCTTACAATGAGCAGTTCTTC. V gene TRBV9 combines with J gene TRBJ2-1; TRBD2 matches 14 bases. This CDR3 comprises 17 residues. Trimming took 0 bases from V and 4 from J; bases not matched to a gene: 3. CDR1 is SGDLS and CDR2 is YYNGEE in the germline V gene.